A single sample gave rise to the 30 T cell receptor beta chains below, sequenced in a study of cytomegalovirus exposure and HLA in healthy donors. PCR involved 60 Vbeta and 13 Jbeta primers. Method: immunoSEQ multiplex PCR; TCRdb's copy keeps in-frame clones and lacks some. The table records more than 200,000 clones, about 80% of them present only once. The specimen was PBMCs. These receptors were taken from a man aged 18 to 35 in good health and CMV-seronegative.

The J gene is TRBJ1-2, the V gene TRBV28; TRBD1 matches at 7 bases. CDR1 and CDR2 (germline): MDHEN, SYDVKM. V dropped 6 bases and J dropped 2; count of bases not matched to a gene: 3. There are 13 residues in the CDR3. The CDR3 protein is CASRGTANYGYTF. The CDR3 region has the DNA TGTGCCAGCAGGGGGACAGCCAACTATGGCTACACCTTC.

The chain recombines TRBV7-9 with TRBJ2-1, with no clear D. The CDR3 covers 15 residues. The germline gives CDR1 SEHNR, CDR2 FQNEAQ (reference sequence). Trimming removed 1 base from V and 2 bases from J, with 9 bases in between. CDR3 region: CASSLGLLPYNEQFF. Here the CDR3 DNA reads TGTGCCAGCAGCTTAGGTCTACTACCCTACAATGAGCAGTTCTTC.

The V gene is TRBV6-1, the J gene TRBJ2-3; D is possibly TRBD1 (6 bases). CDR1 and CDR2 from the germline V gene are MNHNS and SASEGT. The CDR3 length is 15 residues. The V end lost 2 bases, the J end lost 2 bases, and 11 bases lay between the germline ends. The CDR3 is CASSELGQYTDTQYF. For the CDR3, the DNA is TGTGCCAGCAGTGAATTAGGACAGTACACAGATACGCAGTATTTT.

The gene calls are TRBV6-1 and TRBJ2-7, with 7 bases lining up with TRBD1. There are 14 residues in the CDR3. Germline CDR1 MNHNS, CDR2 SASEGT. Trimming removed 2 bases from V and 3 bases from J; junction bases left unmatched: 4. The CDR3 nucleotides read TGTGCCAGCAGTGAAATAGGGGGCGGCTACGAGCAGTACTTC. Its translation: CASSEIGGGYEQYF.

The V call is TRBV30, the J call TRBJ2-7; a weak D match, TRBD2 (5 bases). Germline V CDR1 and CDR2: GTSNPN, SVGIG (reference sequence). CDR3 length equals 14 residues. Deletions cut 3 bases from V and 2 bases from J, with 14 bases between. This chain's CDR3 is CAWSRTDLTYEQYF. The CDR3 nucleotides read TGTGCCTGGAGCCGGACTGACCTCACCTACGAGCAGTACTTC. Filled out from reference TRBV30 and TRBJ2-7, the complete variable domain reads SQTIHQWPATLVQPVGSPLSLECTVEGTSNPNLYWYRQAAGRGLQLLFYSVGIGQISSEVPQNLSASRPQDRQFILSSKKLLLSDSGFYLCAWSRTDLTYEQYFGPGTRLTVT.

This clone showed up just once. The rearrangement joins TRBV4-2 to TRBJ1-6; TRBD1 might be the D (6 bases). The V gene lost 0 bases and the J gene lost 7 bases, with 7 bases spanning the gap. Germline assignment: CDR1 LGHNA and CDR2 YNFKEQ. The CDR3 length is 14 residues. CDR3 loop: CASSQEQGNSPLHF. The CDR3 DNA sequence: TGTGCCAGCAGCCAAGAGCAGGGGAATTCACCCCTCCACTTT.

This chain connects TRBV10-3 to TRBJ2-3; D is ambiguous. CDR1 is ENHRY and CDR2 is SYGVKD in the germline V gene. This CDR3 is built from 14 residues. V dropped 6 bases and J dropped 2 bases, with 12 bases sitting between them. DNA of the CDR3: TGTGCCATCAGCCCGCGAGGTTCCACAGATACGCAGTATTTT. As protein: CAISPRGSTDTQYF.

The V call is TRBV6-5, the J call TRBJ1-1; D remains unclear. This CDR3 has 11 amino acids. The germline CDR1 and CDR2 sequences are MNHEY and SVGAGI. Trimming removed 4 bases from V and 7 bases from J, with 7 bases in between. CDR3: CASSFGIEAFF. CDR3 in DNA: TGTGCCAGCAGTTTCGGGATTGAAGCTTTCTTT.

This clone appeared once. The chain carries TRBV5-4 and TRBJ2-6, with a possible D match to TRBD1 (6 bases). CDR1 and CDR2 (germline): SGHNT, YYREEE (reference sequence). The CDR3 runs 15 residues. Trimming took 4 bases from V and 1 from J, leaving 9 bases between them. CDR3 loop: CASSPGDSGANVLTF. The CDR3 DNA sequence: TGTGCCAGCAGCCCAGGGGATTCTGGGGCCAACGTCCTGACTTTC. Drawing the rest from reference TRBV5-4 and TRBJ2-6, the complete variable domain is ETGVTQSPTHLIKTRGQQVTLRCSSQSGHNTVSWYQQALGQGPQFIFQYYREEENGRGNFPPRFSGLQFPNYSSELNVNALELDDSALYLCASSPGDSGANVLTFGAGSRLTVL.

This clone was detected a few times. The V call is TRBV6-5, the J call TRBJ1-1, with 9 bases matching TRBD1. V dropped 2 bases and J dropped 5; count of bases not matched to a gene: 3. Germline CDR1 reads MNHEY; CDR2 reads SVGAGI. This CDR3 contains 14 residues. The CDR3 reads CASSYGDRVTEAFF. Here the CDR3 DNA reads TGTGCCAGCAGTTACGGGGACAGGGTAACTGAAGCTTTCTTT.

This chain joins TRBV7-9 and TRBJ1-1, with TRBD1 as a possible D gene (6 bases). This CDR3 has 15 amino acids. Germline-derived CDR1 and CDR2 are SEHNR and FQNEAQ (reference sequence). Trimming took 4 bases from V and 0 from J, leaving 12 bases between them. CDR3 DNA: TGTGCCAGCAGCTGGGGGGAGGGGGTGAACACTGAAGCTTTCTTT. Translation: CASSWGEGVNTEAFF.

V and J are TRBV28 and TRBJ2-2, with 8 bases identical to TRBD2. Per the germline V gene, CDR1 is MDHEN and CDR2 is SYDVKM. The CDR3 totals 15 residues. The trim removed 7 bases at V and 4 bases at J, leaving 8 bases unmatched. The CDR3 region is CASISGMPLTGELFF. In nucleotides, the CDR3 is TGTGCCAGCATTAGCGGGATGCCCCTCACCGGGGAGCTGTTTTTT.

The chain recombines TRBV7-2 with TRBJ1-2, with D perhaps TRBD1 (5 bases). The germline V gene encodes CDR1 SGHTA and CDR2 FQGNSA. V lost 1 base to trimming and J lost 4 bases, with 16 bases between them. CDR3 size: 16 residues. In DNA form, the CDR3 reads TGTGCCAGCAGCTTAGAAGCAGGGAAGGCCGGCTATGGCTACACCTTC. This translates into CASSLEAGKAGYGYTF.

The J gene is TRBJ1-1, the V gene TRBV27; 7 bases fit TRBD1. Germline V gene sequence: CDR1 MNHEY, CDR2 SMNVEV (reference sequence). The CDR3 contains 14 residues. V lost 5 bases to trimming and J lost 4 bases; unmatched junction nucleotides: 7. CDR3: CASSVDRVFTEAFF. In nucleotides, the CDR3 is TGTGCCAGCAGTGTAGACAGGGTATTCACTGAAGCTTTCTTT.

The rearrangement joins TRBV18 to TRBJ2-3; tentatively, D is TRBD2 (6 bases). The CDR3 runs 14 residues. The germline gives CDR1 KGHSH, CDR2 LQKENI. Deletions cut 5 bases from V and 3 bases from J, with 12 bases between. This CDR3 reads CASSVSGGTDTQYF. The DNA for the CDR3 is TGTGCCAGCTCAGTTAGCGGTGGGACAGATACGCAGTATTTT.

CDR3: CASTGGGRTDTQYF. CDR3 bases: TGTGCCAGCACTGGGGGAGGTAGGACAGATACGCAGTATTTT. The rearrangement uses TRBV6-5 and TRBJ2-3; tentatively, D is TRBD2 (6 bases). This CDR3 is 14 amino acids long. Trimming removed 7 bases at V and 3 bases at J, with 14 bases between. Germline V lookup: CDR1 MNHEY, CDR2 SVGAGI.

The J gene is TRBJ2-3, the V gene TRBV20-1; 7 nucleotides line up with TRBD2. This CDR3 has 10 amino acids. CDR1 is DFQATT, CDR2 SNEGSKA, per germline (reference sequence). CDR3 region: CTVAGDTQYF. The CDR3 coding sequence is TGCACCGTAGCGGGAGATACGCAGTATTTT.

This rearrangement joins TRBV9 to TRBJ2-4; the D gene is possibly TRBD2 (5 bases). Per germline, CDR1 SGDLS and CDR2 YYNGEE. Trimming took 4 bases from V and 6 from J, leaving 23 bases between them. The CDR3 sequence is 17 residues long. The CDR3 loop reads CASSILPGSEAGNIQYF. Written as DNA, the CDR3 is TGTGCCAGCAGCATCCTTCCGGGATCCGAGGCGGGAAACATTCAGTACTTC. The full variable domain, with the rest looked up from reference TRBV9 and TRBJ2-4, is DSGVTQTPKHLITATGQRVTLRCSPRSGDLSVYWYQQSLDQGLQFLIQYYNGEERAKGNILERFSAQQFPDLHSELNLSSLELGDSALYFCASSILPGSEAGNIQYFGAGTRLSVL.

The rearrangement uses TRBV30 and TRBJ2-1; TRBD2 aligns across 10 bases. With 0 bases clipped from V and 8 bases from J, the junction kept 10 bases outside the gene matches. This CDR3 region has 16 residues. The germline V gene has CDR1 GTSNPN and CDR2 SVGIG (reference sequence). The CDR3 coding sequence is TGTGCCTGGAGTGTAAGTATTCTAGCGGGAGTTGATGAGCAGTTCTTC. This translates into CAWSVSILAGVDEQFF.

The chain is built from TRBV5-8 and TRBJ1-1; tentatively, D is TRBD1 (6 bases). Trimming shortened V by 5 bases and J by 6 bases, and 14 bases separated the two germline ends. This CDR3 is 13 amino acids long. The germline gives CDR1 SGHTS, CDR2 YDEGEE. DNA for the CDR3: TGTGCCAGCAGGAGAACAGGGAGCGCTGAAGCTTTCTTT. It yields the protein CASRRTGSAEAFF.

The rearrangement links TRBV15 to TRBJ2-5, with 7 bases lining up with TRBD1. This CDR3 spans 16 amino acids. CDR1 is LNHNV, CDR2 YYDKDF, per germline (reference sequence). The junction had 10 bases not matched to a gene; V was cut back by 4 bases and J by 2 bases. This chain's CDR3 is CATSTYIDRAQETQYF. The CDR3 coding sequence is TGTGCCACCAGCACCTACATCGACAGGGCTCAAGAGACCCAGTACTTC.

The chain links TRBV10-3 to TRBJ1-1; D remains unclear. With 3 bases removed from V and 3 bases from J, the gap between germline ends came to 11 bases. The CDR3 totals 14 residues. Germline CDR1 ENHRY, CDR2 SYGVKD. CDR3 nucleotides: TGTGCCATCAGTGATACCGGCGGCCACACTGAAGCTTTCTTT. This gives the protein CAISDTGGHTEAFF.

This clone occurred a few times. The J gene is TRBJ2-3, the V gene TRBV7-2; 11 nucleotides match TRBD1. This CDR3 is 18 amino acids long. Germline-derived CDR1 and CDR2 are SGHTA and FQGNSA. With 1 base clipped from V and 3 bases from J, the junction kept 9 bases outside the gene matches. CDR3 loop: CASSLVGQGQGGTDTQYF. CDR3 in DNA: TGTGCCAGCAGCTTAGTGGGGCAGGGACAGGGGGGAACAGATACGCAGTATTTT.

This clone was seen just once. The J gene is TRBJ2-2, the V gene TRBV30; D is uncertain. V gave up 0 bases and J gave up 2 bases, with 7 bases separating them. From germline, CDR1 is GTSNPN and CDR2 SVGIG (reference sequence). The CDR3 has 14 residues. The CDR3 sequence is CAWSVQRNTGELFF. The DNA of the CDR3 is TGTGCCTGGAGTGTACAGAGAAACACCGGGGAGCTGTTTTTT.

The genes are TRBV18 and TRBJ1-1; weak D call: TRBD1 (6 bases). Trimming left V 3 bases short and J 7 bases short, with 12 bases between. Germline CDR1 and CDR2: KGHSH and LQKENI. This CDR3 comprises 13 residues. The CDR3 is CASSPIGQIEAFF. The CDR3 bases are TGTGCCAGCTCACCCATCGGACAGATTGAAGCTTTCTTT.

For this clone: Compared with germline, one end of the junction differs, possibly owing to a read error. The rearrangement joins TRBV7-7 to TRBJ2-5, with 8 bases lining up with TRBD2. The last part of the DNA fits TRBJ2-7 better; the J call may be wrong. Germline lookup yields CDR1 SSHAT and CDR2 FNYEAQ (reference sequence). The CDR3 covers 16 residues. The CDR3 DNA reads as TGTGCTAGCAGCACTAAACGGCGGGGGGCAGTCTACGAGCAGTACTTC. This codes for CASSTKRRGAVYEQYF.

The chain combines TRBV7-3 with TRBJ2-3; D unresolved. V was pared by 2 bases and J by 0 bases, with 6 bases between. Germline loops: CDR1 SGHTA, CDR2 FQGTGA. The CDR3 runs 14 residues. The CDR3 DNA reads TGTGCCAGCAGCTTATCGGTTAGCACAGATACGCAGTATTTT. It translates to CASSLSVSTDTQYF.

This clone has more than one count but fewer than ten. The CDR3 coding sequence is TGCGCCAGCAGCCACCGTGGGACTAGCGGGAGCGCGGATACCGGGGAGCTGTTTTTT. This codes for CASSHRGTSGSADTGELFF. The rearrangement joins TRBV5-1 to TRBJ2-2; the match to TRBD2 covers 14 bases. The V segment lost 4 bases and the J segment 5 bases; nucleotides outside the gene matches: 13. Per germline, CDR1 SGHRS and CDR2 YFSETQ. The CDR3 runs to 19 residues. Supplemented by reference TRBV5-1 and TRBJ2-2, the full variable domain reads KAGVTQTPRYLIKTRGQQVTLSCSPISGHRSVSWYQQTPGQGLQFLFEYFSETQRNKGNFPGRFSGRQFSNSRSEMNVSTLELGDSALYLCASSHRGTSGSADTGELFFGEGSRLTVL.

The chain links TRBV6-1 to TRBJ2-3; 9 positions agree with TRBD2. The CDR3 contains 15 residues. CDR1 and CDR2 from the germline V gene are MNHNS and SASEGT. V lost 8 bases to trimming and J lost 5 bases; unmatched junction nucleotides: 11. The CDR3 bases are TGTGCCAGCGCCGTGCGAGCGGGGGGCGGAGATACGCAGTATTTT. This codes for CASAVRAGGGDTQYF.

The chain joins TRBV14 to TRBJ1-2; TRBD1 matches at 8 bases. Germline V gene sequence: CDR1 SGHDN, CDR2 FVKESK. The V gene end was trimmed by 0 bases and the J gene end by 4 bases; junction bases not matched to a gene: 4. This CDR3 contains 15 residues. CDR3 nucleotide sequence: TGTGCCAGCAGCCAAGACCAGGGGGCGGGCTATGGCTACACCTTC. This sequence encodes CASSQDQGAGYGYTF.